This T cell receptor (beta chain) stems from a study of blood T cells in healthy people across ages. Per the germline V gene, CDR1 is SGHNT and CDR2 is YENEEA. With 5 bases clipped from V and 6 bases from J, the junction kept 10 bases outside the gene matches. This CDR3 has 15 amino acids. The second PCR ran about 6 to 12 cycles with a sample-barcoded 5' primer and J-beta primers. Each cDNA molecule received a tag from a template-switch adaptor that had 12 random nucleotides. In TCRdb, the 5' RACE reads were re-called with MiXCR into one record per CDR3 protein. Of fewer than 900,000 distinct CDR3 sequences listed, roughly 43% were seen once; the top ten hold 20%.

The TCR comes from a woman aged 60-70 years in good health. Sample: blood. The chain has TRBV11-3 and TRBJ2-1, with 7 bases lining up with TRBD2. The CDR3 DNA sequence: TGTGCCAGCAGCCCCACGTGGGAGGGTCCCAATGAGCAGTTCTTC. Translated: CASSPTWEGPNEQFF.